A selection of T cell receptor beta chains follows, all from one sample in a study of regulatory T cells in long-lasting Graves disease. TCRdb re-analysed the multiplex PCR reads in MiXCR, keeping a single row per CDR3 protein. The table shows approximately 560,000 distinct CDR3 sequences, with 15% to 20% occurring only once. These sequences were also reported in another study, on T cells in Graves' hyperthyroidism and ophthalmopathy.

Specimen: peripheral blood mononuclear cells (PBMCs), collected at new diagnosis, from a patient treated with antithyroid drugs. The receptors originated from a man younger than 30 with Graves disease. CDR3s include the opening cysteine and the closing phenylalanine or tryptophan. D genes are given only for firm matches. Clone size is stated in some rows and not others, as once, few, many or a class when expanded.

CDR3 | DNA | J | size | V | D
CASIRDATGTQYF | TGTGCCAGCATCCGAGATGCGACGGGTACGCAGTATTTT | TRBJ2-3 | many | TRBV11-2 | NA
CSAAPGLRNEKLFF | TGCAGCGCAGCGCCTGGATTACGGAATGAAAAACTGTTTTTT | TRBJ1-4 | NA | TRBV29-1 | NA
CASSLISSEAFF | TGTGCCAGCAGCTTAATCTCTTCTGAAGCTTTCTTT | TRBJ1-1 | few | TRBV11-2 | NA
CASSMGGRAPETQYF | TGTGCCAGTAGTATGGGCGGGAGGGCCCCTGAGACCCAGTACTTC | TRBJ2-5 | once | TRBV19 | TRBD2
CASSQRDINYEQYF | TGTGCCAGCAGCCAACGGGACATAAACTACGAGCAGTACTTC | TRBJ2-7 | NA | TRBV6-1 | NA
CASSFMGGNEKLFF | TGTGCCAGCAGCTTCATGGGGGGGAATGAAAAACTGTTTTTT | TRBJ1-4 | NA | TRBV11-2 | NA
CSATTGRQETQYF | TGCAGTGCTACGACAGGCCGCCAAGAGACCCAGTACTTC | TRBJ2-5 | many | TRBV20-1 | NA
CASSYGYGTDTQYF | TGTGCCAGCAGCTACGGGTACGGCACAGATACGCAGTATTTT | TRBJ2-3 | NA | TRBV7-3 | NA
CASSQGTAPLGGGYTF | TGTGCCAGCAGCCAAGGGACAGCGCCTCTAGGGGGGGGCTACACCTTC | TRBJ1-2 | few | TRBV3-1 | NA
CASSIRTSGRVENEQFF | TGTGCCAGTAGTATAAGGACTAGCGGGAGGGTCGAGAATGAGCAGTTCTTC | TRBJ2-1 | few | TRBV19 | TRBD2
CSVEVRDRSSYEQYF | TGCAGCGTTGAAGTCCGGGACAGAAGCTCCTACGAGCAGTACTTC | TRBJ2-7 | many | TRBV29-1 | TRBD1
CASSPPPSRDRDGYTF | TGTGCCAGCAGCCCACCACCGTCCCGGGACAGGGATGGCTACACCTTC | TRBJ1-2 | NA | TRBV7-9 | TRBD1
CSARLVGGRSYNEQFF | TGCAGTGCTAGACTCGTGGGAGGGCGTTCCTACAATGAGCAGTTCTTC | TRBJ2-1 | many | TRBV20-1 | TRBD2
CAWRTGGSYEQYF | TGTGCCTGGAGGACGGGAGGCTCCTACGAGCAGTACTTC | TRBJ2-7 | few | TRBV30 | TRBD2
CASSQGAAGENTEAFF | TGTGCCAGCAGCCAAGGGGCGGCAGGGGAGAACACTGAAGCTTTCTTT | TRBJ1-1 | NA | TRBV4-1 | NA
CASVPGGNNEQFF | TGTGCCAGCGTTCCGGGAGGAAACAATGAGCAGTTCTTC | TRBJ2-1 | many | TRBV12-3/TRBV12-4 | TRBD2
CASSLVGGDPYEQYF | TGTGCCAGCAGCTTAGTCGGCGGGGACCCCTACGAGCAGTACTTC | TRBJ2-7 | many | TRBV7-9 | NA
CASRIRTGSTYEQYF | TGTGCCAGCAGAATACGGACAGGGAGCACCTACGAGCAGTACTTC | TRBJ2-7 | many | TRBV7-9 | TRBD1
CASSPRQGQLLANSNYGYTF | TGTGCCAGCAGCCCGAGACAGGGCCAACTATTAGCAAACAGTAACTATGGCTACACCTTC | TRBJ1-2 | many | TRBV6-1 | TRBD1
CASSLVEATLEDTQYF | TGTGCCAGCAGCTTAGTGGAGGCGACGCTGGAAGATACGCAGTATTTT | TRBJ2-3 | many | TRBV11-2 | NA
CASSPSREKLFF | TGTGCCAGCAGCCCGTCTCGGGAAAAACTGTTTTTT | TRBJ1-4 | NA | TRBV7-9 | NA
CASRPTLAGLNEQFF | TGCGCCAGCAGGCCTACCCTAGCGGGATTAAATGAGCAGTTCTTC | TRBJ2-1 | NA | TRBV5-1 | TRBD2
CASSVERGSYNEQFF | TGTGCCAGTAGTGTCGAGCGAGGCTCCTACAATGAGCAGTTCTTC | TRBJ2-1 | few | TRBV19 | NA
CASSPQGGTVVEQYF | TGTGCCAGCTCACCACAGGGGGGCACCGTCGTCGAGCAGTACTTC | TRBJ2-7 | NA | TRBV18 | NA
CASSSAPGHQNEQFF | TGTGCCAGCAGCTCAGCACCGGGCCACCAAAATGAGCAGTTCTTC | TRBJ2-1 | NA | TRBV5-4 | NA
CASSLEWLGVSYEQYF | TGCGCCAGCAGCTTGGAATGGTTGGGTGTCTCCTACGAGCAGTACTTC | TRBJ2-7 | NA | TRBV5-1 | NA
CASSPRQGPIGEQYF | TGTGCCAGCAGCCCCCGCCAGGGCCCCATAGGGGAGCAGTACTTC | TRBJ2-7 | many | TRBV6-1 | NA
CASSRTSDSETQYF | TGTGCCAGCAGCCGTACTAGCGATTCGGAGACCCAGTACTTC | TRBJ2-5 | NA | TRBV7-3 | TRBD2
CASSFRTSGRAREQFF | TGTGCCAGCAGCTTTCGGACTAGCGGGAGGGCCCGAGAGCAGTTCTTC | TRBJ2-1 | many | TRBV5-8 | TRBD2
CASSPPLGNTEAFF | TGCGCCAGCAGCCCCCCGCTGGGGAACACTGAAGCTTTCTTT | TRBJ1-1 | many | TRBV2 | NA
CAWSYRVNQPQHF | TGTGCCTGGAGTTACAGGGTAAACCAGCCCCAGCATTTT | TRBJ1-5 | many | TRBV30 | NA
CASQRAGERNEQFF | TGTGCCAGCCAACGAGCGGGAGAGCGGAACGAGCAGTTCTTC | TRBJ2-1 | many | TRBV12-3/TRBV12-4 | TRBD2
CASSVDQGPGLAGFDEQFF | TGTGCCAGCAGCGTCGACCAGGGGCCGGGACTAGCGGGATTCGATGAGCAGTTCTTC | TRBJ2-1 | NA | TRBV2 | TRBD2
CASSVVASGSGITDTQYF | TGTGCCAGCAGCGTAGTGGCTAGCGGGAGTGGAATAACAGATACGCAGTATTTT | TRBJ2-3 | NA | TRBV9 | TRBD2
CASSSQGLAGSNEQFF | TGTGCCAGCAGCAGCCAGGGACTAGCGGGGTCCAATGAGCAGTTCTTC | TRBJ2-1 | many | TRBV7-9 | TRBD2
CSATQGSTYEQYF | TGCAGTGCCACACAGGGTAGCACCTACGAGCAGTACTTC | TRBJ2-7 | few | TRBV20-1 | NA
CASSLGTGSTGELFF | TGTGCCAGCAGCTTAGGGACAGGGAGCACCGGGGAGCTGTTTTTT | TRBJ2-2 | many | TRBV12-3/TRBV12-4 | TRBD1
CASSVARSRREGNTGELFF | TGTGCCAGCAGCGTAGCGCGTTCCCGGCGGGAGGGTAACACCGGGGAGCTGTTTTTT | TRBJ2-2 | once | TRBV9 | TRBD2
CASSLVGADGGQPQHF | TGTGCCAGCAGTTTAGTCGGAGCCGACGGGGGGCAGCCCCAGCATTTT | TRBJ1-5 | many | TRBV27 | NA
CASRDLSSPPNYGYTF | TGTGCCAGTAGGGACCTATCCAGCCCCCCTAACTATGGCTACACCTTC | TRBJ1-2 | NA | TRBV19 | NA
CASSEYSGGGSYEQYF | TGTGCCAGCAGCGAATATAGCGGGGGGGGCTCCTACGAGCAGTACTTC | TRBJ2-7 | many | TRBV2 | TRBD2
CASSPPGQKVPTF | TGTGCCAGCAGCCCCCCGGGACAGAAGGTTCCCACCTTC | TRBJ1-2 | NA | TRBV7-8 | TRBD1
CASTLGPRQGAKNIQYF | TGTGCCAGCACCTTGGGTCCGAGACAGGGGGCCAAAAACATTCAGTACTTC | TRBJ2-4 | NA | TRBV2 | TRBD1
CATSETRQGGELFF | TGTGCCACCAGCGAAACTAGGCAGGGCGGGGAGCTGTTTTTT | TRBJ2-2 | few | TRBV15 | NA
CASSFGRISYNEQFF | TGTGCCAGCAGCTTCGGGAGAATCTCCTACAATGAGCAGTTCTTC | TRBJ2-1 | NA | TRBV5-6 | NA
CSAQETSGRGETQYF | TGCAGTGCTCAAGAGACTAGCGGGAGAGGGGAGACCCAGTACTTC | TRBJ2-5 | few | TRBV20-1 | TRBD2
CASSPHVINYEQYF | TGTGCCAGCAGCCCCCATGTGATCAACTACGAGCAGTACTTC | TRBJ2-7 | NA | TRBV7-9 | NA
CASSLTESNTGELFF | TGCGCCAGCAGCTTGACAGAATCGAACACCGGGGAGCTGTTTTTT | TRBJ2-2 | few | TRBV5-1 | NA
CAISERASNTEAFF | TGTGCCATCAGTGAGCGGGCGTCGAACACTGAAGCTTTCTTT | TRBJ1-1 | NA | TRBV10-3 | NA
CASSQQGYNSPLHF | TGTGCCAGCAGCCAACAAGGGTATAATTCACCCCTCCACTTT | TRBJ1-6 | few | TRBV2 | NA
CATPRVQGGNNEQFF | TGTGCCACCCCAAGGGTCCAGGGGGGAAACAATGAGCAGTTCTTC | TRBJ2-1 | NA | TRBV6-2/TRBV6-3 | NA
CATQALNQPQHF | TGTGCCACCCAGGCCCTGAATCAGCCCCAGCATTTT | TRBJ1-5 | many | TRBV28 | NA
CASVRLGQGSSPLHF | TGTGCCAGCGTGCGTTTGGGTCAGGGATCCTCACCCCTCCACTTT | TRBJ1-6 | many | TRBV7-9 | NA
CSARDLGKPTEAFF | TGCAGTGCTAGAGATCTAGGGAAACCCACTGAAGCTTTCTTT | TRBJ1-1 | many | TRBV20-1 | NA
CASSSVGLNNEQFF | TGTGCCAGCAGCTCTGTGGGACTGAACAATGAGCAGTTCTTC | TRBJ2-1 | NA | TRBV7-8 | NA